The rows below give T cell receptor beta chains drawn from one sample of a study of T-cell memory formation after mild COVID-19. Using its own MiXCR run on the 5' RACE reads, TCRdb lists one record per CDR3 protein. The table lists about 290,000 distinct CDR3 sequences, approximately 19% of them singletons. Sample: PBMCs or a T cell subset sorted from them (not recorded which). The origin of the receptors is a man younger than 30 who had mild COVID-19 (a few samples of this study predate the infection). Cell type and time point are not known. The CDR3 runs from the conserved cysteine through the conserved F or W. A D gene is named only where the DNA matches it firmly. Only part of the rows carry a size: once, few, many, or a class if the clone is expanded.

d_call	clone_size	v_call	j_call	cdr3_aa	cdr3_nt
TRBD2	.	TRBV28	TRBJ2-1	CAGRGSGGASGLNEQFF	TGTGCCGGTCGGGGATCCGGAGGGGCTAGCGGGCTAAATGAGCAGTTCTTC
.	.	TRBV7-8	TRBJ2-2	CASQDANTGELFF	TGTGCCAGTCAGGACGCGAACACCGGGGAGCTGTTTTTT
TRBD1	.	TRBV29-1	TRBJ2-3	CSVGDRAITDTQYF	TGCAGCGTCGGGGACAGGGCAATCACAGATACGCAGTATTTT
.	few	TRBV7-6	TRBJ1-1	CASSLSAGGITEAFF	TGTGCCAGCAGCTTATCAGCGGGGGGAATCACTGAAGCTTTCTTT
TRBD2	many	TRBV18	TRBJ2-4	CASSPTSGALAKNIQYF	TGTGCCAGCTCACCCACTAGCGGGGCTCTAGCCAAAAACATTCAGTACTTC
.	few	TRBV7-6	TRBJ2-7	CASSFGHSYEQYF	TGTGCCAGCAGCTTTGGTCACTCCTACGAGCAGTACTTC
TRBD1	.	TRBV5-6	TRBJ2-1	CASSFQGANEQFF	TGTGCCAGCAGCTTTCAGGGGGCGAATGAGCAGTTCTTC
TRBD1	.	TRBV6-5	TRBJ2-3	CASSSGQGVNQYF	TGTGCCAGCAGTAGTGGACAGGGCGTAAATCAGTATTTT
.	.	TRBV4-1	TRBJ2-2	CASSQERAVTGELFF	TGCGCCAGCAGCCAAGAAAGGGCAGTCACCGGGGAGCTGTTTTTT
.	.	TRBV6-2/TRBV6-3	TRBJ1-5	CASSREYNQPQHF	TGTGCCAGCAGCCGGGAATACAATCAGCCCCAGCATTTT
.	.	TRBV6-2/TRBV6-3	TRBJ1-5	CASSVGPVSPQHF	TGTGCCAGCAGCGTAGGCCCTGTATCCCCCCAGCATTTT
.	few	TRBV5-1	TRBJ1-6	CASSADIGVLPLHF	TGCGCCAGCAGCGCTGACATAGGGGTCTTACCCCTCCACTTT
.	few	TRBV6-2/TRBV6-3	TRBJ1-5	CASTHPGGGGSNQPQHF	TGTGCCAGCACTCACCCAGGTGGGGGAGGAAGCAATCAGCCCCAGCATTTT
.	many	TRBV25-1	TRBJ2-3	CASSGRGADTQYF	TGTGCCAGCAGTGGCAGGGGTGCAGATACGCAGTATTTT
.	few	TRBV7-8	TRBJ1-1	CATLQGNTEAFF	TGTGCCACCCTTCAGGGGAACACTGAAGCTTTCTTT
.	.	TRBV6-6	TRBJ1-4	CASSYSIRDKLFF	TGTGCCAGCAGTTACTCGATTCGGGATAAACTGTTTTTT
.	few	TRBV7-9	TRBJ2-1	CASSPPDGVAGYNEQFF	TGTGCCAGCAGCCCGCCGGATGGAGTAGCCGGGTACAATGAGCAGTTCTTC
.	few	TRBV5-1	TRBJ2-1	CASSHDSLGAGNEQFF	TGCGCCAGCAGTCATGACTCCCTGGGGGCCGGAAATGAGCAGTTCTTC
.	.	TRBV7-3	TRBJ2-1	CASSLDYQHNEQFF	TGTGCCAGCAGCTTGGACTATCAGCACAATGAGCAGTTCTTC
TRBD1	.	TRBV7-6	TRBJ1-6	CASSPIRGGAENSPLHF	TGTGCCAGCAGCCCGATTCGAGGGGGCGCCGAGAATTCACCCCTCCACTTT
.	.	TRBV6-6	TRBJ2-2	CASSYSGDGTGELFF	TGTGCCAGCAGTTACTCCGGGGATGGTACCGGGGAGCTGTTTTTT
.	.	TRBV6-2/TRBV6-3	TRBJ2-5	CASNRVGRETQYF	TGTGCCAGCAACCGGGTCGGACGAGAGACCCAGTACTTC
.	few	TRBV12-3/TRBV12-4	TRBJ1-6	CASSPRPRTPNSPLHF	TGTGCCAGCAGTCCCCGACCTCGGACACCAAATTCACCCCTCCACTTT